The next 25 T cell receptor beta chains were all read from a single sample in a study of metastatic and nonmetastatic thyroid tumors. TCRdb re-processed the PCR reads through MiXCR. The sample holds about 59,000 clones; around 15% are singletons and the top ten take roughly a tenth. Thyroid surgery was performed in patients who had received no treatment beforehand. The sample comprised blood. The receptors originated from a male donor with papillary thyroid cancer or a benign thyroid nodule (not recorded which). Some clones in this sample may be carry-over from other donors' samples.

Comments on this clone: Being one base from a much bigger clone, this may be a read error. Other DNA variants within this sample encode the same CDR3. The rearrangement links TRBV11-2 to TRBJ2-1; 11 bases are shared with TRBD2. CDR1 is SGHAT, CDR2 FQNNGV, per germline. CDR3 length: 18 amino acids. V shed 1 base, J shed 2 bases, and the junction held 7 bases outside the gene matches. The CDR3 sequence: CASSLGGRSGRAYNEQFF. The CDR3 DNA follows: TGTGCCAGCAGCTTAGGGGGGCGTAGCGGGAGGGCCTACAATGAGCAGTTCTTC.

On this clone: A read error is possible here, since a much larger clone lies one base away. This specimen includes other DNA sequences encoding the same CDR3. The rearrangement joins TRBV20-1 to TRBJ1-5; D unresolved. Trimming left V 3 bases short and J 4 bases short, with 10 bases between. In germline, CDR1 is DFQATT, CDR2 SNEGSKA (reference sequence). CDR3 length equals 13 residues. CDR3 region: CSARGGFNQPQHF. The CDR3 DNA reads TGCAGTGCTAGGGGCGGCTTTAATCAGCCCCAGCATTTT.

This clone occurred a few times. The chain couples TRBV5-6 to TRBJ1-1; D is unclear. The CDR3 is made up of 16 amino acids. Trimming left V 0 bases short and J 4 bases short, with 16 bases between. The V gene's germline CDR1 is SGHDT and CDR2 YYEEEE. The CDR3 bases are TGTGCCAGCAGCTTGGCTTCGTGGGGAGCGGGCACTGAAGCTTTCTTT. This encodes CASSLASWGAGTEAFF.

This clone was counted at least ten times. The V call is TRBV12-3 or TRBV12-4, the J call TRBJ2-5; the D is unclear. V lost 2 bases to trimming and J lost 5 bases, with 15 bases between them. The CDR3 contains 15 residues. The CDR3: CASSLLDPVGETQYF. In DNA form, the CDR3 reads TGTGCCAGCAGTTTATTGGATCCAGTAGGGGAGACCCAGTACTTC.

This clone was seen repeatedly, ten times or more. The chain is built from TRBV12-3 or TRBV12-4 and TRBJ2-3; 11 bases match TRBD2. The CDR3 spans 17 residues. The ends lost 2 bases at V and 2 bases at J; junction bases unmatched: 6. CDR3 nucleotide sequence: TGTGCCAGCAGTTTATTTACTAGCGGGGGCCCCACAGATACGCAGTATTTT. This translates into CASSLFTSGGPTDTQYF.

The chain couples TRBV7-6 to TRBJ2-1; no definite D call. Germline CDR1 reads SGHVS; CDR2 reads FNYEAQ. Deletions cut 4 bases from V and 3 bases from J, with 10 bases between. CDR3 size: 14 residues. The CDR3 spells CASSYSGGYNEQFF. The CDR3 DNA sequence: TGTGCCAGCAGCTATTCTGGCGGCTACAATGAGCAGTTCTTC. The variable domain in full, with the rest retrieved from reference TRBV7-6 and TRBJ2-1, is GAGVSQSPRYKVTKRGQDVALRCDPISGHVSLYWYRQALGQGPEFLTYFNYEAQQDKSGLPNDRFSAERPEGSISTLTIQRTEQRDSAMYRCASSYSGGYNEQFFGPGTRLTVL.

This clone was seen ten or more times. The rearrangement links TRBV28 to TRBJ1-6; 10 positions match TRBD1. The germline gives CDR1 MDHEN, CDR2 SYDVKM. This CDR3 has 15 amino acids. The J segment lost 10 bases and the V segment lost 4 bases, leaving 7 bases of the junction unmatched. The CDR3 DNA sequence: TGTGCCAGCAGTTCCGGGACAGGGGTAACCTCACCCCTCCACTTT. Its translation: CASSSGTGVTSPLHF.

The chain is built from TRBV6-2 or TRBV6-3 and TRBJ2-1; 12 bases align to TRBD2. This CDR3 contains 17 residues. Germline assignment: CDR1 MNHEY and CDR2 SVGEGT. V trimming: 2 bases; J trimming: 3 bases; junction bases outside the gene matches: 5. CDR3 loop: CASSYRGLAGFYNEQFF. In nucleotides, the CDR3 is TGTGCCAGCAGTTACCGTGGACTAGCGGGATTCTACAATGAGCAGTTCTTC.

For this clone: A single base separates this from a much larger clone, so it may be a read error. V gene TRBV11-2 combines with J gene TRBJ2-3, with 8 bases that match TRBD2. Germline V lookup: CDR1 SGHAT, CDR2 FQNNGV. The CDR3 has 15 amino acids. V lost 0 bases and J lost 11; bases outside the gene matches: 10. CDR3 bases: TGTGCCAGCAGCTTAGATCGGGGGGGGCGGTGTAAGCAGTATTTT. Its protein is CASSLDRGGRCKQYF.

This clone came up many times. The rearrangement links TRBV2 to TRBJ2-7; D is ambiguous. The CDR3 sequence is 14 residues long. Germline-derived CDR1 and CDR2 are SNHLY and FYNNEI. Trimming took 0 bases from V and 4 from J, leaving 10 bases between them. CDR3 nucleotides: TGTGCCAGCAGTGAAGCGTTATCGCTTTACGAGCAGTACGTC. This sequence encodes CASSEALSLYEQYV.

This clone was observed a handful of times. With a much larger clone just one base away, this may be a read error. The sample contains more than one DNA sequence encoding this CDR3. The chain uses TRBV7-6 and TRBJ2-3, with 9 positions matching TRBD2. The CDR3 has 17 amino acids. CDR1 SGHVS and CDR2 FNYEAQ come from the germline V gene. The CDR3 bases are TGTGCCAGCAGCTTAGCTGCGGGAGGGGGGGAAACAGATACGCAGTACTTT. This sequence encodes CASSLAAGGGETDTQYF.

This clone was picked up many times. The CDR3 coding sequence is TGCGCCAGCAGCCTGGGTCTGGGACCAAATCAGCCCCAGCATTTT. Amino acid sequence: CASSLGLGPNQPQHF. The chain is built from TRBV4-3 and TRBJ1-5, with D perhaps matching TRBD1 (5 bases). Germline-derived CDR1 and CDR2 are LGHNA and YSLEER. The CDR3 is made up of 15 amino acids. The V end lost 4 bases, the J end lost 4 bases, and 14 bases lay between the germline ends.

The V call is TRBV6-1, the J call TRBJ1-6, with D uncertain. The CDR3 covers 17 residues. V was clipped by 6 bases and J by 5 bases, with 20 bases between them. CDR1 MNHNS and CDR2 SASEGT come from the germline V gene. This chain's CDR3 is CASSKKQGSSDNSPLHF. The CDR3 DNA reads as TGTGCCAGCAGCAAAAAGCAAGGGAGTTCAGATAATTCACCCCTCCACTTT.

This clone has a handful of counts. Possible read error: a much larger clone is one base away. The chain joins TRBV20-1 to TRBJ1-1; D is uncertain. The germline V gene has CDR1 DFQATT and CDR2 SNEGSKA (reference sequence). The CDR3 runs 11 residues. Deletions cut 5 bases from V and 3 bases from J, with 7 bases between. The CDR3, as DNA: TGCAGTGCTGTGAGGGACACTGAAGCTTTCTTT. Protein: CSAVRDTEAFF.

This clone appeared many times. The chain is built from TRBV9 and TRBJ2-2; a possible D gene is TRBD2 (6 bases). CDR1 and CDR2 (germline): SGDLS, YYNGEE. Trimming shortened V by 3 bases and J by 0 bases, and 18 bases separated the two germline ends. CDR3 length: 18 amino acids. As DNA, the CDR3 is TGTGCCAGCAGCGCCCGTAGCGGAGGGCCCGCGAACACCGGGGAGCTGTTTTTT. Translation gives CASSARSGGPANTGELFF.

This clone was counted at least ten times. V is TRBV12-3 or TRBV12-4 and J is TRBJ2-2; no definite D call. V lost 6 bases to trimming and J lost 4 bases, with 3 bases between them. This CDR3 comprises 11 residues. The CDR3 is CASRSTGELFF. CDR3 DNA sequence: TGTGCCAGCAGGAGCACCGGGGAGCTGTTTTTT.

There are many counts of this clone. Written as DNA, the CDR3 is TGCGCCAGCAGCCAAGATCAAAGGGGTCGATTTGGGGCCAACGTCCTGACTTTC. It codes for CASSQDQRGRFGANVLTF. This chain links TRBV4-1 with TRBJ2-6, with D possibly matching TRBD1 (5 bases). CDR1 MGHRA and CDR2 YSYEKL come from the germline V gene. V lost 0 bases and J lost 3, with 15 bases in between. The CDR3 length is 18 residues.

This clone appeared many times. The chain employs TRBV6-1 and TRBJ2-5, with a possible D match to TRBD1 (6 bases). The CDR3 is 14 amino acids. Germline loops: CDR1 MNHNS, CDR2 SASEGT. The germline V and J ends were trimmed by 5 bases and 1 base, with 11 bases remaining between them. Here the CDR3 DNA reads TGTGCCAGCAGTATACAGGGCCTCCAAGAGACCCAGTACTTC. Its protein is CASSIQGLQETQYF.

This clone occurred many times. The V call is TRBV5-6, the J call TRBJ2-5, with D maybe TRBD1 (6 bases). The CDR3 consists of 18 residues. The V gene lost 0 bases and the J gene lost 5 bases, with 23 bases spanning the gap. Germline lookup yields CDR1 SGHDT and CDR2 YYEEEE. The CDR3, as DNA: TGTGCCAGCAGCTTGGTAGGCGGTTGGTCAGGGGCTCGGGAGACCCAGTACTTC. Its translation: CASSLVGGWSGARETQYF.

This clone has a count of ten or more. The same CDR3 is also encoded by other DNA sequences in this sample. The rearrangement uses TRBV5-1 and TRBJ1-2, with D tentatively TRBD1 (6 bases). Trimming cost V 3 bases and J 4 bases, with 16 bases left between them. In germline, CDR1 is SGHRS, CDR2 YFSETQ. The CDR3 runs to 15 residues. CDR3 nucleotide sequence: TGCGCCAGCAGCTCGAGGGGGGGCTCCCCCTATGGCTACACCTTC. This encodes CASSSRGGSPYGYTF.

At least ten counts were recorded for this clone. The CDR3 sequence: CSVSSGELFF. The CDR3 DNA reads TGCAGCGTTTCCAGTGGGGAGCTGTTTTTT. The V gene is TRBV29-1, the J gene TRBJ2-2; D is uncertain. Trimming cost V 5 bases and J 8 bases, with 6 bases left between them. The CDR3 loop spans 10 amino acids. Germline-derived CDR1 and CDR2 are SQVTM and ANQGSEA.

For this clone: This could be a read error, since a much larger clone is one nucleotide away. The V and J genes are TRBV14 and TRBJ1-2; unclear D gene. The V end was cut by 0 bases, the J end by 8 bases, with 13 bases between. The germline V gene has CDR1 SGHDN and CDR2 FVKESK. The CDR3 sequence is 14 residues long. CDR3 nucleotide sequence: TGTGCCAGCAGCCAAGATTCGGTCCTCCCCGGCTACACCTTC. Its protein product is CASSQDSVLPGYTF.

On this clone: At one end the junction does not follow the germline gene, possibly because of a read error. The sample has other DNA sequences that encode this CDR3 too. The CDR3 protein is CASSSTNALGLLGTEAFF. CDR3 DNA sequence: TGTGCCAGCAGTTCCACAAACGCGTTGGGTCTCTTGGGTACTGAAGCCTTCTTT. The V gene is TRBV28, the J gene TRBJ1-1; the D is unclear. Per germline, CDR1 MDHEN and CDR2 SYDVKM. There are 18 residues in the CDR3. The entire variable domain, with the rest obtained from reference TRBV28 and TRBJ1-1, is as follows: DVKVTQSSRYLVKRTGEKVFLECVQDMDHENMFWYRQDPGLGLRLIYFSYDVKMKEKGDIPEGYSVSREKKERFSLILESASTNQTSMYLCASSSTNALGLLGTEAFFGQGTRLTVV.

This clone appeared a few times. The germline gene is not matched at one end of the junction; a read error may be the cause. The chain recombines TRBV27 with TRBJ1-6; D gene ambiguous. The CDR3 extends over 16 amino acids. CDR1 MNHEY and CDR2 SMNVEV come from the germline V gene (reference sequence). CDR3 coding DNA: TGTACCAGCAGTTTGGCCAGAGGAGCATATAATTCACCCCTCCACTTT. It codes for CTSSLARGAYNSPLHF.

This clone was counted at least ten times. The chain has TRBV6-4 and TRBJ2-3; possible D gene TRBD1, 5 bases. The germline V gene encodes CDR1 MRHNA and CDR2 SNTAGT. V was clipped by 3 bases and J by 2 bases, with 12 bases between them. This CDR3 spans 15 amino acids. CDR3 nucleotide sequence: TGTGCCAGCAGTGAGGGCAGGGCCCTCACAGATACGCAGTATTTT. Translating it yields CASSEGRALTDTQYF.